The TCR beta chain under discussion was sequenced for a study of post-analysis software for immune sequencing data. Overall study findings and caveats: Among several TRBV segments more frequent in patients than controls were TRBV5-6, TRBV5-1 and TRBV20-1. Relative to controls, patients with multiple sclerosis showed significantly lower normalized Chao1 diversity. Under F measure analysis, samples from one preparation batch co-clustered strongly.

In the case of this clonotype: Its antigen is currently unknown.

Included in the TCR beta cDNA libraries were unique molecular identifiers. TCRdb itself ran the PCR reads through MiXCR, one entry per CDR3 protein. The sample lists around 700,000 distinct CDR3 sequences; 55% to 60% were seen once. Deletions cut 6 bases from V and 4 bases from J, with 32 bases between. CDR3 size: 20 residues. The germline gives CDR1 MNHEY, CDR2 SMNVEV (reference sequence). This chain connects TRBV27 to TRBJ2-3; maybe TRBD1 (7 bases). This clonotype originated in a girl between 2 and 10 years old with multiple sclerosis. Sequences were obtained from blood. The CDR3 sequence is CASRGPGQSSLTGVPDTQYF. The CDR3 DNA reads as TGTGCCAGCAGGGGACCGGGACAGTCTTCCCTCACGGGGGTCCCAGATACGCAGTATTTT.